The 10 T cell receptor beta chains below come from one sample, sequenced in a study of blood T cell repertoires in COVID-19. Libraries were prepared by immunoSEQ multiplex PCR; TCRdb keeps only in-frame clonotypes and omits some of them. The repertoire holds some 220,000 clones, with around 80% as singletons. The sequencing sample was made of peripheral blood. The receptors were gathered from a woman aged 55-69 years who had recovered from COVID-19.

This chain links TRBV6-5 with TRBJ2-5; the match to TRBD2 covers 8 bases. In germline, CDR1 is MNHEY, CDR2 SVGAGI. The CDR3 is 15 amino acids. The V gene end was trimmed by 6 bases and the J gene end by 0 bases; junction bases not matched to a gene: 6. The CDR3 sequence: CASSRGTRYQETQYF. The CDR3 bases are TGTGCCAGCAGCCGCGGGACTAGGTACCAAGAGACCCAGTACTTC.

The gene calls are TRBV5-1 and TRBJ2-3, with TRBD2 matching over 10 bases. V shed 1 base, J shed 2 bases, and the junction held 4 bases outside the gene matches. CDR3 size: 16 residues. Germline-derived CDR1 and CDR2 are SGHRS and YFSETQ. The CDR3 DNA sequence: TGCGCCAGCAGCTTGCTAGCGGGGGAGGCCACAGATACGCAGTATTTT. This gives the protein CASSLLAGEATDTQYF. The entire variable domain, with the rest obtained from reference TRBV5-1 and TRBJ2-3, is as follows: KAGVTQTPRYLIKTRGQQVTLSCSPISGHRSVSWYQQTPGQGLQFLFEYFSETQRNKGNFPGRFSGRQFSNSRSEMNVSTLELGDSALYLCASSLLAGEATDTQYFGPGTRLTVL.

This sequence joins TRBV12-3 or TRBV12-4 and TRBJ2-1, with a possible D match to TRBD1 (5 bases). Trimming left V 3 bases short and J 6 bases short, with 9 bases between. The CDR3 is made up of 13 amino acids. The CDR3 DNA follows: TGTGCCAGCAGTTTTGGGGCCCCCAATGAGCAGTTCTTC. It translates to CASSFGAPNEQFF.

The CDR3, as DNA: TGCGCCAGCAGCCCTCCGGGAGCAGATGAGCAGTTCTTC. It translates to CASSPPGADEQFF. The V and J genes are TRBV4-3 and TRBJ2-1; TRBD2 is a possible D gene (6 bases). Trimming removed 4 bases at V and 8 bases at J, with 12 bases between. The CDR3 covers 13 residues. Germline V gene lookup returns CDR1 LGHNA and CDR2 YSLEER.

This clone has a single count. The chain joins TRBV3-1 (or the pseudogene TRBV3-2) to TRBJ2-7, with a tentative D call TRBD2 (6 bases). V lost 2 bases and J lost 4, with 15 bases in between. CDR1 is LGHDT, CDR2 YNNKEL, per germline (reference sequence). The CDR3 consists of 15 residues. The chain's CDR3 is CASSQSGPEGYEQYF. CDR3 bases: TGTGCCAGCAGCCAATCGGGACCGGAGGGATACGAGCAGTACTTC.

The chain carries TRBV18 and TRBJ1-4; perhaps TRBD1 as D (6 bases). The germline V gene encodes CDR1 KGHSH and CDR2 LQKENI. The CDR3 is made up of 15 amino acids. V lost 2 bases, J lost 6 bases, and 13 bases lay in between. CDR3 region: CASSPFKQGDEKLFF. The CDR3, as DNA: TGTGCCAGCTCACCATTTAAACAGGGCGATGAAAAACTGTTTTTT.

The sample holds many counts of this clone. This chain links TRBV19 with TRBJ1-2; D is uncertain. CDR1 and CDR2 from the germline V gene are LNHDA and SQIVND (reference sequence). The CDR3 sequence is 15 residues long. Trimming left V 5 bases short and J 2 bases short, with 15 bases between. This CDR3 reads CASSLVVQRNYGYTF. CDR3 coding DNA: TGTGCCAGTAGTCTAGTTGTCCAGAGGAACTATGGCTACACCTTC. Looking up the rest from reference TRBV19 and TRBJ1-2 gives the full variable domain: DGGITQSPKYLFRKEGQNVTLSCEQNLNHDAMYWYRQDPGQGLRLIYYSQIVNDFQKGDIAEGYSVSREKKESFPLTVTSAQKNPTAFYLCASSLVVQRNYGYTFGSGTRLTVV.

The gene calls are TRBV7-8 and TRBJ2-2; weak D call: TRBD1 (6 bases). V lost 5 bases, J lost 4 bases, and 17 bases lay in between. Germline V gives CDR1 SGHVS, CDR2 FQNEAQ. This CDR3 spans 16 amino acids. The CDR3 spells CASSLQQGSTTGELFF. Here the CDR3 DNA reads TGTGCCAGCAGCCTCCAACAGGGATCTACCACCGGGGAGCTGTTTTTT.

Only one count was recorded for this clone. The gene calls are TRBV6-5 and TRBJ1-2; possible D gene TRBD1, 5 bases. Germline assignment: CDR1 MNHEY and CDR2 SVGAGI. The CDR3 length is 15 residues. The V gene lost 6 bases and the J gene lost 2 bases, with 16 bases spanning the gap. The CDR3 region is CASRPPGAPNYGYTF. As DNA, the CDR3 is TGTGCCAGCAGACCTCCTGGGGCTCCCAACTATGGCTACACCTTC.

This clone appeared a few times. For the CDR3, the DNA is TGTGCCAGCAGCACCACAGGGGGCGTATCGCGGTCACCCCTCCACTTT. Translating gives CASSTTGGVSRSPLHF. The chain links TRBV7-2 to TRBJ1-6, with TRBD1 matching over 9 bases. Trimming at V came to 5 bases and at J to 10 bases, leaving 12 bases not matched to a gene. The CDR3 spans 16 residues. The V gene's germline CDR1 is SGHTA and CDR2 FQGNSA. Looking up the rest from reference TRBV7-2 and TRBJ1-6 gives the full variable domain: GAGVSQSPSNKVTEKGKDVELRCDPISGHTALYWYRQSLGQGLEFLIYFQGNSAPDKSGLPSDRFSAERTGGSVSTLTIQRTQQEDSAVYLCASSTTGGVSRSPLHFGNGTRLTVT.